These 14 T cell receptor beta chains share one sample of origin, sequenced in a study of regulatory T cells in long-lasting Graves disease. As for time point: persistent/refractory GD, antithyroid drugs over 5 years with positive TRAb. PBMC RNA was the source of the TCR library. Arm-PCR of CDR3 regions and iRepertoire HTBI primers were the basis on which TCR beta libraries were built. TCRdb itself ran the multiplex PCR reads through MiXCR, one entry per CDR3 protein. The sample consists of 650,000 to 700,000 distinct CDR3 sequences, about 32% of them appearing once. The specimen comprised peripheral blood mononuclear cells (PBMCs), sampled when the disease was refractory, from a patient treated with antithyroid drugs. The receptors stem from a female donor with Graves disease.

This clonotype was seen repeatedly, ten times or more. The V gene is TRBV2, the J gene TRBJ1-5, with D unclear. The length of the CDR3 is 14 residues. V was trimmed by 3 bases and J by 1 base, leaving 7 bases between them. Germline V gives CDR1 SNHLY, CDR2 FYNNEI. In DNA form, the CDR3 reads TGTGCCAGCAGTGATCGGGCAAGCAATCAGCCCCAGCATTTT. Encoded protein: CASSDRASNQPQHF.

The chain carries TRBV10-3 and TRBJ1-4; possible D gene TRBD1, 5 bases. Trimming cost V 4 bases and J 1 base, with 7 bases left between them. Germline values: CDR1 ENHRY, CDR2 SYGVKD. The CDR3 is made up of 14 amino acids. Here the CDR3 reads CAISVGGTNEKLFF. CDR3 nucleotide sequence: TGTGCCATCAGTGTCGGGGGAACTAATGAAAAACTGTTTTTT.

This clonotype was detected only a few times. The chain uses TRBV10-3 and TRBJ2-5; 12 bases are a match to TRBD2. Germline lookup yields CDR1 ENHRY and CDR2 SYGVKD. The J segment lost 2 bases and the V segment lost 3 bases, leaving 7 bases of the junction unmatched. The CDR3 has 17 residues. The CDR3 here is CAISEGLAGGGQETQYF. The CDR3 nucleotides read TGTGCCATCAGTGAAGGTCTAGCGGGAGGGGGGCAAGAGACCCAGTACTTC.

In this sample, this clonotype turned up many times. The chain has TRBV2 and TRBJ1-4, with no clear D. The V gene's germline CDR1 is SNHLY and CDR2 FYNNEI. The CDR3 has 15 residues. V lost 4 bases, J lost 4 bases, and 13 bases lay in between. Here the CDR3 DNA reads TGTGCCAGCAGTGGCTCAAGATATGATAATGAAAAACTGTTTTTT. Translation: CASSGSRYDNEKLFF.

A word on this clonotype: A read error is likely, as this CDR3 ends without the conserved phenylalanine or tryptophan. CDR3: CSASQYQETQYS. In nucleotides, the CDR3 is TGCAGTGCTAGCCAGTACCAAGAGACCCAGTACTCC. V and J are TRBV20-1 and TRBJ2-5; D remains ambiguous. The germline V gene encodes CDR1 DFQATT and CDR2 SNEGSKA (reference sequence). Trimming removed 3 bases at V and 0 bases at J, with 5 bases between. The CDR3 loop spans 12 amino acids.

J is TRBJ2-2 and V is TRBV12-3 or TRBV12-4; TRBD2 aligns across 7 bases. The CDR3 extends over 15 amino acids. The V and J ends lost 6 bases and 0 bases, in that order; junction bases with no gene match: 4. The CDR3 sequence: CASSGTTSNTGELFF. Written as DNA, the CDR3 is TGTGCCAGCAGCGGGACTACTTCGAACACCGGGGAGCTGTTTTTT.

The chain has TRBV6-2 or TRBV6-3 and TRBJ2-3; 12 bases are shared with TRBD2. This CDR3 comprises 18 residues. Trimming at V came to 5 bases and at J to 1 base, leaving 10 bases not matched to a gene. Germline CDR1 MNHEY, CDR2 SVGEGT. The CDR3 nucleotides read TGTGCCAGCAGTGACTGGGCGACTAGCGGGAGTGGCACAGATACGCAGTATTTT. Amino acids: CASSDWATSGSGTDTQYF.

This clonotype occurred a few times. CDR3 sequence: CASSPPGAREGYTF. CDR3 bases: TGTGCCAGCAGTCCCCCGGGGGCGCGGGAAGGCTACACCTTC. V is TRBV12-3 or TRBV12-4 and J is TRBJ1-2; the D gene is possibly TRBD1 (6 bases). With 5 bases removed from V and 8 bases from J, the gap between germline ends came to 18 bases. There are 14 residues in the CDR3.

The J gene is TRBJ1-5, the V gene TRBV28; D perhaps matches TRBD1 (6 bases). The ends were cut back, 6 bases at V and 2 bases at J, with 11 bases in the middle. The germline V gene encodes CDR1 MDHEN and CDR2 SYDVKM. CDR3 size: 14 residues. The CDR3 DNA reads TGTGCCAGCAGCCGCAGGGGAGGCAATCAGCCCCAGCATTTT. It encodes CASSRRGGNQPQHF.

As concerns this clonotype: The junction and the germline gene differ at one end; a read error may be behind it. J is TRBJ1-1 and V is TRBV29-1; maybe TRBD1 (5 bases). Germline V lookup: CDR1 SQVTM, CDR2 ANQGSEA. The CDR3 sequence is 15 residues long. In nucleotides, the CDR3 is TGCAGCGTTAAGACCCTCGGGGGAGTGAACACTGGAGCTTTCTTT. Amino acid sequence: CSVKTLGGVNTGAFF.

V is TRBV7-3 and J is TRBJ2-3; TRBD2 agrees at 12 bases. The CDR3 runs to 18 residues. Germline lookup yields CDR1 SGHTA and CDR2 FQGTGA. V trimming: 0 bases; J trimming: 3 bases; junction bases outside the gene matches: 7. CDR3 loop: CASSLTGGGTSGTDTQYF. In DNA, the CDR3 is TGTGCCAGCAGCTTAACGGGAGGCGGGACTAGCGGGACAGATACGCAGTATTTT.

The genes are TRBV7-6 and TRBJ2-1, with a possible D match to TRBD2 (5 bases). Trimming removed 2 bases at V and 2 bases at J, with 16 bases between. Germline CDR1 and CDR2: SGHVS and FNYEAQ. The CDR3 loop spans 17 amino acids. The CDR3 sequence is CASSLKGGQTAYNEQFF. CDR3 sequence (DNA): TGTGCCAGCAGCTTAAAAGGCGGGCAGACCGCCTACAATGAGCAGTTCTTC.

There are many counts of this clonotype. CDR3 nucleotide sequence: TGTGCCAGCAGTTATGGGGGGCGAGAAAAACTGTTTTTT. Protein: CASSYGGREKLFF. This sequence joins TRBV6-2 or TRBV6-3 and TRBJ1-4, with D perhaps TRBD1 (6 bases). With 3 bases removed from V and 8 bases from J, the gap between germline ends came to 10 bases. Germline CDR1 reads MNHEY; CDR2 reads SVGEGT. The CDR3 is 13 amino acids.

The genes are TRBV7-3 and TRBJ2-5; 7 bases line up with TRBD2. Germline V gives CDR1 SGHTA, CDR2 FQGTGA. Trimming cost V 5 bases and J 11 bases; bases outside gene matches: 5. The CDR3 is made up of 11 amino acids. The DNA for the CDR3 is TGTGCCAGCAGCCCCGGGGGGATGCAGTACTTC. The encoded protein is CASSPGGMQYF.